This T cell receptor (beta chain) derives from a study of cytomegalovirus exposure and HLA in healthy donors. Amplification used 60 Vbeta primers and 13 Jbeta primers. TCRdb's table, derived via immunoSEQ multiplex PCR, lists solely in-frame clones and lacks some. The data show around 180,000 clones, approximately 80% seen once. Germline assignment: CDR1 MDHEN and CDR2 SYDVKM. The CDR3 consists of 16 residues. V lost 2 bases, J lost 0 bases, and 6 bases stayed unmatched. This TCR was recovered from a man younger than 35 in good health and CMV-seronegative. The V gene is TRBV28, the J gene TRBJ2-7, with 8 bases fitting TRBD2. The sequencing input was PBMCs. The CDR3 region is CASSLGLAGSSYEQYF. As DNA, the CDR3 is TGTGCCAGCAGTTTAGGGTTAGCGGGATCCTCCTACGAGCAGTACTTC.